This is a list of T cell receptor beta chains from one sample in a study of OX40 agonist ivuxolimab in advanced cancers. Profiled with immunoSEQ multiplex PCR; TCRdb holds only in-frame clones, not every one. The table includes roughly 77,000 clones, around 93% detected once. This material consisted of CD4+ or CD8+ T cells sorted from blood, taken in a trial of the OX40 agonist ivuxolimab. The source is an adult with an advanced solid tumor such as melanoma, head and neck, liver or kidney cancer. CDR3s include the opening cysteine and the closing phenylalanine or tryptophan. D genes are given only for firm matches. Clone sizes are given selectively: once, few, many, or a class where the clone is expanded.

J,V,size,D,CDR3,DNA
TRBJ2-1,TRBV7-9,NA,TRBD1,CASSPGGQGVRNEQFF,TGTGCCAGCAGCCCCGGGGGACAGGGGGTACGCAATGAGCAGTTCTTC
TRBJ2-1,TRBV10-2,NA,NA,CASRATPDNEQFF,TGCGCCAGCCGAGCGACTCCCGACAATGAGCAGTTCTTC
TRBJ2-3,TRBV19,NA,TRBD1,CASSVGRGIADTQYF,TGTGCCAGTAGTGTTGGCAGGGGGATCGCAGATACGCAGTATTTT
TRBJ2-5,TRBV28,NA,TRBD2,CASSLSTTSGMETQYF,TGTGCCAGCAGTTTATCGACGACTAGCGGGATGGAGACCCAGTACTTC
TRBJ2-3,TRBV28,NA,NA,CASDPQPQAAADTQYF,TGTGCCAGCGATCCCCAACCTCAAGCGGCGGCAGATACGCAGTATTTT
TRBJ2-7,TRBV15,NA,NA,CATSRASGSGSYEQYF,TGTGCCACCAGCAGGGCCTCAGGGAGCGGATCCTACGAGCAGTACTTC
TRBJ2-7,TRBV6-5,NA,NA,CASGTVTTYEQYF,TGTGCCAGCGGGACGGTTACCACCTACGAGCAGTACTTC
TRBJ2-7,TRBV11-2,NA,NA,CASSFSTAGVEQYF,TGTGCCAGCAGCTTCAGCACGGCCGGGGTGGAGCAGTACTTC
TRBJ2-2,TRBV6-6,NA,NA,CASRRVEESGELFF,TGTGCCAGCAGAAGGGTTGAGGAATCCGGGGAGCTGTTTTTT
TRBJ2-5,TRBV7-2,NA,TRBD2,CASSRTSGSQETQYF,TGTGCCAGCAGCCGCACTAGCGGGAGCCAAGAGACCCAGTACTTC
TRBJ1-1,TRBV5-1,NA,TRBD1,CASSPGTVGIEAFF,TGCGCCAGCAGCCCGGGGACAGTCGGGATTGAAGCTTTCTTT
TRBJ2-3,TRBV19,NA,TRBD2,CATSLLAGGTADTQYF,TGTGCCACCTCACTTCTAGCGGGAGGGACCGCAGATACGCAGTATTTT
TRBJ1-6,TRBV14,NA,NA,CASSISKSPLHF,TGTGCCAGCAGCATCAGTAAATCACCCCTCCACTTT
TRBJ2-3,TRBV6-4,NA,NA,CASSDSTDTQYF,TGTGCCAGCAGTGACAGCACAGATACGCAGTATTTT
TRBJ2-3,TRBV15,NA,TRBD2,CATSRESGSIADTQYF,TGTGCCACCAGCAGAGAAAGCGGGAGTATTGCAGATACGCAGTATTTT
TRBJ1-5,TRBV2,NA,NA,CASSEALPQPQHF,TGTGCCAGCAGTGAAGCGCTTCCCCAGCCCCAGCATTTT
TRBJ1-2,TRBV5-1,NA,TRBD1,CASSLRGGDYGYTF,TGCGCCAGCAGCTTGAGAGGGGGCGACTATGGCTACACCTTC
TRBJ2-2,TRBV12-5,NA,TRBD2,CASGSEGPGTSGRGVAGELFF,TGTGCTAGTGGCTCCGAAGGTCCAGGGACTAGCGGGAGGGGGGTCGCCGGGGAGCTGTTTTTT
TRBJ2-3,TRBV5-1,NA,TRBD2,CVSSLEGSGDTDTQYF,TGCGTCAGCAGCTTGGAGGGTAGCGGGGACACAGATACGCAGTATTTT
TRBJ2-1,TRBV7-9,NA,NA,CASSPQGNANNEQFF,TGTGCCAGCAGCCCCCAGGGAAACGCCAACAATGAGCAGTTCTTC
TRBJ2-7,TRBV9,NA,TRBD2,CASSYGEGAPYEQYF,TGTGCCAGCAGCTACGGGGAGGGAGCCCCTTACGAGCAGTACTTC
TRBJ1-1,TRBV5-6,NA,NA,CASSSLGSEAFF,TGTGCCAGCAGCTCCTTAGGCTCTGAAGCTTTCTTT
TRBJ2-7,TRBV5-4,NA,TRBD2,CASSLDGLAGAEQYF,TGTGCCAGCAGCTTAGACGGACTAGCGGGAGCCGAGCAGTACTTC
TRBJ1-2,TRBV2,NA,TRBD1,CASRFRGTGPFSANYGYTF,TGTGCCAGCAGGTTCAGGGGGACAGGGCCTTTCTCCGCTAACTATGGCTACACCTTC
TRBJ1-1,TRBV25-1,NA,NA,CASSEVGGGMNTEAFF,TGTGCCAGCAGTGAAGTAGGAGGGGGGATGAACACTGAAGCTTTCTTT
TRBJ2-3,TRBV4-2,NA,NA,CASSQVSGPSYSTDTQYF,TGTGCCAGCAGCCAAGTTTCGGGACCCAGCTATTCAACAGATACGCAGTATTTT
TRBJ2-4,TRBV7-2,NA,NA,CASSLYHGPYEAKNIQYF,TGTGCCAGCAGCTTATACCATGGGCCCTACGAGGCCAAAAACATTCAGTACTTC
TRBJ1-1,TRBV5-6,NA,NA,CASSFPYTEAFF,TGTGCCAGCAGCTTTCCCTACACTGAAGCTTTCTTT
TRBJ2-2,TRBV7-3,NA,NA,CASSSDPVGELFF,TGTGCCAGCAGCTCCGACCCGGTCGGGGAGCTGTTTTTT
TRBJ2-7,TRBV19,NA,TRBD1,CASSGTGGYEQYF,TGTGCCAGTTCCGGGACAGGTGGTTACGAGCAGTACTTC
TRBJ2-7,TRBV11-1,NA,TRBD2,CASSLRPTSRLYEQYF,TGTGCCAGCAGCTTGCGGCCGACTAGCAGACTCTACGAGCAGTACTTC
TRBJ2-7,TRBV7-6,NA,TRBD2,CASSLDGLAGSYEQYF,TGTGCCAGCAGCTTAGACGGTCTAGCGGGATCTTACGAGCAGTACTTC
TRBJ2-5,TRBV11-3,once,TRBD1,CASSPRQGRSQETQYF,TGTGCCAGCAGCCCGCGACAGGGGAGGTCCCAAGAGACCCAGTACTTC
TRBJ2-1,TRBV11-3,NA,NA,CASRSTGVHEQFF,TGTGCCAGCAGAAGCACAGGCGTCCATGAGCAGTTCTTC
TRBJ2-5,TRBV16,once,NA,CASSPETGVWEQYF,TGTGCCAGCAGCCCAGAGACCGGGGTCTGGGAGCAGTACTTC
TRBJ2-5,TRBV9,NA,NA,CASSTPRETQYF,TGTGCCAGCAGCACGCCCCGGGAGACCCAGTACTTC
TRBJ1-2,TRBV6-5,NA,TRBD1,CASTQGTGNYGYTF,TGTGCCAGCACCCAAGGGACAGGGAACTATGGCTACACCTTC
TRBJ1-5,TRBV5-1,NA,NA,CASSLFPGGEGHQPQHF,TGCGCCAGCAGCCTTTTCCCTGGTGGAGAGGGTCATCAGCCCCAGCATTTT
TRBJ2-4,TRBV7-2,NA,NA,CASSFSAQNIQYF,TGTGCCAGCAGCTTTTCGGCCCAAAACATTCAGTACTTC
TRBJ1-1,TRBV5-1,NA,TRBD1,CASSSDRGRTEAFF,TGCGCCAGCAGCTCCGACAGGGGGCGCACTGAAGCTTTCTTT